One and the same sample provided the 2 T cell receptor beta chains below, sequenced in a study of T cell repertoires in cytomegalovirus infection. These receptors have no known antigen. TCRdb called the reads again in MiXCR, with one record for every CDR3 protein. This sample yields 650,000 to 900,000 distinct CDR3 sequences, of which about 30% are seen a single time; 9.5% to 15% belongs to the top ten. The input for sequencing was cultured CD8+ T cells from PBMCs, taken from culture after CMV antigen stimulation. These receptors all stem from a human donor in good health (CMV status not recorded). Some clones in this sample may be carry-over from other donors' samples.

This clonotype was seen only a few times. One end of the junction does not line up with germline, which may come from a read error. The J gene is TRBJ2-5, the V gene TRBV7-7, with 11 bases matching TRBD2. The CDR3 has 15 residues. Germline V gene lookup returns CDR1 SSHAT and CDR2 FNYEAQ (reference sequence). The CDR3 DNA follows: TGTGCTAGCAGCTCCCGACTAGCGGGGTTTGAGACCCAGTACTTC. Translation: CASSSRLAGFETQYF.

This chain joins TRBV28 and TRBJ1-2; weak D call: TRBD1 (5 bases). The CDR3 runs 15 residues. Trimming cost V 3 bases and J 3 bases, with 14 bases left between them. Germline CDR1 MDHEN, CDR2 SYDVKM. The CDR3 region is CASSFGLQGYYGYTF. Here the CDR3 DNA reads TGTGCCAGCAGTTTTGGGCTGCAGGGCTACTATGGCTACACCTTC.